Listed here are 25 T cell receptor beta chains from one sample, sequenced in a study of Graves' ophthalmopathy and Graves' hyperthyroidism. The authors amplified TCR beta CDR3 regions from RNA transcripts. HTBI-primed first-round RT-PCR preceded second-round multiplex PCR. TCRdb reprocessed the multiplex PCR reads via MiXCR and lists one record per CDR3 protein. The repertoire holds 500,000 to 800,000 distinct CDR3 sequences, with roughly 39% as singletons. Material: peripheral blood. The source is an adult man with Graves' ophthalmopathy.

This chain uses TRBV7-9 with TRBJ2-7; 8 bases align to TRBD2. Germline V gives CDR1 SEHNR, CDR2 FQNEAQ (reference sequence). Unmatched junction bases numbered 15, after V lost 5 bases and J lost 6 bases. This CDR3 region has 16 residues. As DNA, the CDR3 is TGTGCCAGCAGCCCCCCAGGGTCAGCGGGAGCAGGCGAGCAGTACTTC. Protein sequence: CASSPPGSAGAGEQYF.

This clonotype was seen at least ten times. V usage is TRBV7-6 and J usage is TRBJ1-4; 7 bases are shared with TRBD1. V lost 4 bases, J lost 8 bases, and 10 bases stayed unmatched. CDR3 size: 15 residues. Looked up from germline, CDR1 is SGHVS and CDR2 is FNYEAQ. CDR3 coding DNA: TGTGCCAGCAGCTCACGGGACAGCCCTTTGGAAAAACTGTTTTTT. Its translation is CASSSRDSPLEKLFF.

Concerning this clonotype itself: No conserved phenylalanine or tryptophan is present at the end of the CDR3, so a read error is the likely explanation. The chain joins TRBV20-1 to TRBJ1-1, with D possibly TRBD1 on 6 matching bases. Trimming left V 3 bases short and J 5 bases short, with 19 bases between. This CDR3 comprises 15 residues. Per the germline V gene, CDR1 is DFQATT and CDR2 is SNEGSKA (reference sequence). The CDR3 nucleotides read TGCAGTGCTAGCCTTAGGGGGGGGGGGCAAACTGAAGCTTTCCTT. Its protein is CSASLRGGGQTEAFL.

This clonotype was observed a few times. The chain employs TRBV20-1 and TRBJ2-7; 7 bases are shared with TRBD2. Looked up from germline, CDR1 is DFQATT and CDR2 is SNEGSKA (reference sequence). The CDR3 length is 15 residues. V shed 0 bases and J 0 bases; nucleotides not matched to a gene: 5. CDR3 nucleotide sequence: TGCAGTGCTAGAGATGGGCGGGAGAGCTCCTACGAGCAGTACTTC. Amino acid sequence: CSARDGRESSYEQYF.

This clonotype appeared a few times. The V call is TRBV12-3 or TRBV12-4, the J call TRBJ2-5; the D is unclear. Trimming cost V 2 bases and J 2 bases, with 12 bases left between them. The CDR3 contains 15 residues. Written as DNA, the CDR3 is TGTGCCAGCAGTTTAACGTCGAACAAACAAGAGACCCAGTACTTC. The encoded protein is CASSLTSNKQETQYF.

This clonotype was found many times. This chain connects TRBV12-3 or TRBV12-4 to TRBJ2-7; 11 nucleotides match TRBD2. V lost 7 bases, J lost 4 bases, and 6 bases stayed unmatched. The CDR3 is 14 residues long. Written as DNA, the CDR3 is TGTGCCAGCAAATTAGCGGGAGGGCCTTACGAGCAGTACTTC. It codes for CASKLAGGPYEQYF.

The chain is built from TRBV3-1 and TRBJ1-1, with D perhaps TRBD1 (5 bases). Deletions cut 1 base from V and 8 bases from J, with 11 bases between. CDR1 LGHDT and CDR2 YNNKEL come from the germline V gene (reference sequence). The CDR3 loop spans 13 amino acids. The CDR3 region has the DNA TGTGCCAGCAGCCAAGGACAGATCCGAGAAGCTTTCTTT. Its protein product is CASSQGQIREAFF. Full variable domain (remainder filled in from reference TRBV3-1 and TRBJ1-1): DTAVSQTPKYLVTQMGNDKSIKCEQNLGHDTMYWYKQDSKKFLKIMFSYNNKELIINETVPNRFSPKSPDKAHLNLHINSLELGDSAVYFCASSQGQIREAFFGQGTRLTVV.

This clonotype was detected many times. The chain uses TRBV7-8 and TRBJ2-7; D might be TRBD1 (6 bases). The V gene lost 5 bases and the J gene lost 3 bases, with 14 bases spanning the gap. The CDR3 consists of 14 residues. Germline CDR1 SGHVS, CDR2 FQNEAQ. The CDR3: CASSPWGLSYEQYF. The CDR3 DNA reads TGTGCCAGCAGCCCCTGGGGGCTAAGCTACGAGCAGTACTTC.

About this clonotype itself: An end of the junction does not agree with germline; a read error may underlie this. The rearrangement joins TRBV15 to TRBJ2-1; D might be TRBD1 or TRBD2, each matching 5 bases. There are 15 residues in the CDR3. Germline V CDR1 and CDR2: LNHNV, YYDKDF (reference sequence). The CDR3 region has the DNA TGTGTCACCAGCAGCACACGGCAGGGACACAATGAGCAGTTCTTC. Its protein is CVTSSTRQGHNEQFF.

As for this clonotype: A clone one base away is much larger, so this may be a read error. This chain links TRBV5-5 with TRBJ2-5, with D hard to call. Germline V gives CDR1 SGHKS, CDR2 YYEKEE (reference sequence). This CDR3 spans 14 amino acids. V was shortened by 7 bases and J by 0 bases, with 13 bases between the two germline ends. In DNA, the CDR3 is TGTGCCAGCCGCCGCGATCGGTACCAAGAGACCCAGTACTTC. Amino acid sequence: CASRRDRYQETQYF. The full variable domain, its missing parts supplied by reference TRBV5-5 and TRBJ2-5, is DAGVTQSPTHLIKTRGQQVTLRCSPISGHKSVSWYQQVLGQGPQFIFQYYEKEERGRGNFPDRFSARQFPNYSSELNVNALLLGDSALYLCASRRDRYQETQYFGPGTRLLVL.

The table lists this clonotype with many counts. The J gene is TRBJ1-1, the V gene TRBV19; no reliable D call. This CDR3 contains 11 residues. Trimming left V 3 bases short and J 1 base short, with 0 bases between. CDR1 LNHDA and CDR2 SQIVND come from the germline V gene (reference sequence). The CDR3 here is CASSMNTEAFF. The CDR3 DNA reads TGTGCCAGTAGTATGAACACTGAAGCTTTCTTT.

This rearrangement joins TRBV2 to TRBJ2-2, with 8 bases aligning to TRBD2. Germline trimming cut 5 bases from V and 0 bases from J; bases unmatched to any gene: 8. Germline V gene lookup returns CDR1 SNHLY and CDR2 FYNNEI. The CDR3 has 17 residues. CDR3 sequence (DNA): TGTGCCAGCAGTACGCTCCGTAGCGGGACGAACACCGGGGAGCTGTTTTTT. This gives the protein CASSTLRSGTNTGELFF.

This clonotype was seen repeatedly, ten times or more. The V gene is TRBV19, the J gene TRBJ2-5; 11 positions agree with TRBD2. Germline assignment: CDR1 LNHDA and CDR2 SQIVND (reference sequence). J was trimmed by 5 bases and V by 3 bases; bases with no gene match: 2. This CDR3 contains 14 residues. The CDR3 bases are TGTGCCAGTAGTATTAGCGGGAGGGATGAGACCCAGTACTTC. This codes for CASSISGRDETQYF.

This clonotype showed up many times. V usage is TRBV10-2 and J usage is TRBJ2-5, with 14 bases aligning to TRBD2. Germline loops: CDR1 WSHSY, CDR2 SAAADI. V gave up 1 base and J gave up 2 bases; unmatched junction bases: 3. The CDR3 length is 17 residues. CDR3 in amino acids: CASSEFRLAGGQETQYF. In nucleotides, the CDR3 is TGCGCCAGCAGTGAGTTTCGACTAGCGGGGGGGCAAGAGACCCAGTACTTC.

Comments on this clonotype: With a much larger clone just one base away, this may be a read error. V usage is TRBV9 and J usage is TRBJ1-1, with D perhaps matching TRBD1 (6 bases). The V gene's germline CDR1 is SGDLS and CDR2 YYNGEE. V gave up 2 bases and J gave up 6 bases, with 20 bases separating them. The CDR3 is 16 amino acids. The CDR3 DNA follows: TGTGCCAGCAGCGTCGAACCCACAGGGTTAAACGCTGAAGCTTTCTTT. The encoded protein is CASSVEPTGLNAEAFF.

The sample holds many counts of this clonotype. This CDR3 reads CASSIADAYGYTF. The CDR3, as DNA: TGTGCCAGTAGTATAGCCGACGCCTATGGCTACACCTTC. The genes are TRBV19 and TRBJ1-2; no definite D call. Trimming left V 1 base short and J 4 bases short, with 7 bases between. There are 13 residues in the CDR3. CDR1 and CDR2 from the germline V gene are LNHDA and SQIVND (reference sequence).

J is TRBJ2-2 and V is TRBV29-1, with TRBD1 matching over 7 bases. Germline CDR1 is SQVTM and CDR2 is ANQGSEA. This CDR3 has 13 amino acids. V was clipped by 6 bases and J by 7 bases; unmatched bases: 8. In nucleotides, the CDR3 is TGCAGCGTGAAAACAGGGGCGGACGGGGAGCTGTTTTTT. Amino acid sequence: CSVKTGADGELFF.

This clonotype was observed at least ten times. The chain joins TRBV12-5 to TRBJ1-2; 7 bases agree with TRBD1. The CDR3 is 13 amino acids. CDR1 LGHNT and CDR2 FRNRAP come from the germline V gene. Losses at the gene ends were 6 bases for V and 4 bases for J; bases not matched to a gene: 5. DNA of the CDR3: TGTGCTAGTGGCGGGACAGCGAGCTATGGCTACACCTTC. It translates to CASGGTASYGYTF.

This clonotype has ten or more counts. J is TRBJ1-1 and V is TRBV20-1, with D uncertain. The V end was cut by 3 bases, the J end by 1 base, with 15 bases between. This CDR3 comprises 15 residues. Per germline, CDR1 DFQATT and CDR2 SNEGSKA (reference sequence). This chain's CDR3 is CSARMGFGGNTEAFF. In DNA form, the CDR3 reads TGCAGTGCTAGGATGGGATTTGGAGGGAACACTGAAGCTTTCTTT.

The V call is TRBV7-9, the J call TRBJ1-2; 7 nucleotides align to TRBD1. The CDR3 extends over 17 amino acids. In germline, CDR1 is SEHNR, CDR2 FQNEAQ (reference sequence). The V gene end was trimmed by 5 bases and the J gene end by 1 base; junction bases not matched to a gene: 13. The CDR3 bases are TGTGCCAGCAGCATCCAACCCGGGACAGAGATTAACTATGGCTACACCTTC. As protein: CASSIQPGTEINYGYTF.

This clonotype was seen just once. The chain has TRBV2 and TRBJ1-1; no reliable D call. Germline values: CDR1 SNHLY, CDR2 FYNNEI. CDR3 length: 13 amino acids. Trimming removed 8 bases at V and 1 base at J, with 11 bases between. The CDR3 nucleotides are TGTGCCAGCCCGGCGGACGAGAACACTGAAGCTTTCTTT. Protein product: CASPADENTEAFF.

This clonotype was detected a few times. This chain uses TRBV11-2 with TRBJ2-5, with D possibly TRBD1 on 5 matching bases. The CDR3 sequence is 16 residues long. The germline gives CDR1 SGHAT, CDR2 FQNNGV. The V gene lost 5 bases and the J gene lost 2 bases, with 18 bases spanning the gap. Written as DNA, the CDR3 is TGTGCCAGCAGCCCAAGGGGCACATATTTACAAGAGACCCAGTACTTC. Protein sequence: CASSPRGTYLQETQYF.

This clonotype was detected ten times or more. V is TRBV9 and J is TRBJ2-7; 9 bases are shared with TRBD2. J lost 7 bases, V lost 0 bases, and 5 bases had no gene match. The germline gives CDR1 SGDLS, CDR2 YYNGEE. The length of the CDR3 is 14 residues. This CDR3 reads CASSVEGLAEEQYF. The DNA for the CDR3 is TGTGCCAGCAGCGTAGAGGGACTAGCAGAGGAGCAGTACTTC.

A few counts support this clonotype. The chain employs TRBV7-2 and TRBJ1-1; possible D gene TRBD1, 5 bases. V lost 4 bases, J lost 1 base, and 16 bases lay in between. This CDR3 contains 16 residues. Germline V CDR1 and CDR2: SGHTA, FQGNSA. CDR3: CASSSQGFRQNTEAFF. The CDR3 DNA reads TGTGCCAGCAGCTCCCAGGGTTTCCGTCAGAACACTGAAGCTTTCTTT. Full variable domain (rest looked up from reference TRBV7-2 and TRBJ1-1): GAGVSQSPSNKVTEKGKDVELRCDPISGHTALYWYRQSLGQGLEFLIYFQGNSAPDKSGLPSDRFSAERTGGSVSTLTIQRTQQEDSAVYLCASSSQGFRQNTEAFFGQGTRLTVV.

This clonotype was found many times. The rearrangement uses TRBV9 and TRBJ1-3; no definite D call. Germline V gives CDR1 SGDLS, CDR2 YYNGEE. The ends were cut back, 0 bases at V and 3 bases at J, with 4 bases in the middle. The CDR3 runs 13 residues. The CDR3 here is CASSVADGNTIYF. The CDR3 DNA reads as TGTGCCAGCAGCGTAGCTGATGGAAACACCATATATTTT.